This T cell receptor (beta chain) was documented in a study of cytomegalovirus exposure and HLA in healthy donors. 13 Jbeta primers and 60 Vbeta primers were used for the PCR. Profiled with immunoSEQ multiplex PCR; TCRdb holds only in-frame clones, not every one. This sample's table reports about 200,000 clones. The CDR3 is 15 amino acids. V lost 1 base and J 1 base, leaving 10 bases between the germline ends. Per germline, CDR1 SEHNR and CDR2 FQNEAQ (reference sequence). Sequenced sample: PBMCs. This sequence was found in a man younger than 40 in good health and CMV-seronegative. This sequence joins TRBV7-9 and TRBJ1-1; D perhaps matches TRBD1 (6 bases). CDR3 sequence (DNA): TGTGCCAGCAGCTTAGGATGGGGGCCGAACACTGAAGCTTTCTTT. It translates to CASSLGWGPNTEAFF. Filled out from reference TRBV7-9 and TRBJ1-1, the complete variable domain reads DTGVSQNPRHKITKRGQNVTFRCDPISEHNRLYWYRQTLGQGPEFLTYFQNEAQLEKSRLLSDRFSAERPKGSFSTLEIQRTEQGDSAMYLCASSLGWGPNTEAFFGQGTRLTVV.